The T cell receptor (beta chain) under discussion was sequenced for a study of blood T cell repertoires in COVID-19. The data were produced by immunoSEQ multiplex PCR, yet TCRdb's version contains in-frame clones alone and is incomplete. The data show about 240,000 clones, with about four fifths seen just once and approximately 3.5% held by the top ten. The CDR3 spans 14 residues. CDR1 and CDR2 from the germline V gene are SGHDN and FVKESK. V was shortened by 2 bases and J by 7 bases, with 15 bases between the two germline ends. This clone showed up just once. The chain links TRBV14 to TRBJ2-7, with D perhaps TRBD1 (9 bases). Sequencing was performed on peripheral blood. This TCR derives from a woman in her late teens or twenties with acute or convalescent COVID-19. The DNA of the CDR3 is TGTGCCAGCAGCCAACGTAGCGGGACAGGGGAGCAGTACTTC. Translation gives CASSQRSGTGEQYF.